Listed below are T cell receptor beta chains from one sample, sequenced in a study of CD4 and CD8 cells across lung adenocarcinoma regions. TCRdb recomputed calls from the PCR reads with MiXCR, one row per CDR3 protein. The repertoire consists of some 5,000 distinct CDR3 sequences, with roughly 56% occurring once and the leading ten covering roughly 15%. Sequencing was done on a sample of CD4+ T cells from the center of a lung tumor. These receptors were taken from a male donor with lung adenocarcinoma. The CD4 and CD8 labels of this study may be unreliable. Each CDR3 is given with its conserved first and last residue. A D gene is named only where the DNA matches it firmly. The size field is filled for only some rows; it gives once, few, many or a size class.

TGTGCCAGCAGTCCACAAAGAGGACGGTCCTACGAGCAGTACTTC,CASSPQRGRSYEQYF,.,TRBJ2-7,.,TRBV6-1
TGTGCCAGCAGCTTAACAGCGGGAGAGTGGGATGAGCAGTTCTTC,CASSLTAGEWDEQFF,TRBD2,TRBJ2-1,few,TRBV7-2
TGTGCCAGCAGTACACAGGGTGAGACCCAGTACTTC,CASSTQGETQYF,.,TRBJ2-5,.,TRBV6-1
TGTGCCAGAAGTCCTGGACGCCGCCACGAGCAGTACTTC,CARSPGRRHEQYF,.,TRBJ2-7,medium-sized,TRBV5-3
TGTGCCAGCAGGGGGGGTCGCGTACAATCCTACGAGCAGTACTTC,CASRGGRVQSYEQYF,.,TRBJ2-7,.,TRBV7-2
TGTGCCAGCAGTGAGGGTGTGCGACACGATGAGCAGTATTTT,CASSEGVRHDEQYF,.,TRBJ2-3,.,TRBV6-1
TGTGCCAGCACCGATCGACCCAGGTTTTATGAGCAGTTCTTC,CASTDRPRFYEQFF,.,TRBJ2-1,.,TRBV7-8
TGTGCCAGCAGGGCCCGGAGGAGCCGGAACTCAGAGACGCAGTATTTC,CASRARRSRNSETQYF,.,TRBJ2-3,.,TRBV6-1
TGTGCCAGCGGACAGCGGGAGCAAGAGACCCAGTACTTC,CASGQREQETQYF,TRBD2,TRBJ2-5,.,TRBV11-1
TGTGCCAGCACTAAACGGGCTAGCGGAAACACCGGGGAGCTGTTTTTT,CASTKRASGNTGELFF,TRBD2,TRBJ2-2,.,TRBV12-3/TRBV12-4
TGTGCCAGCAGTTCTGGACTAGCGGGAGAAGACGAGCAGTACTTC,CASSSGLAGEDEQYF,TRBD2,TRBJ2-7,.,TRBV6-5
TGTGCCAGCAGTGAGGGCGGGAGATGGTGGAATGAGCAGTTCTTC,CASSEGGRWWNEQFF,TRBD2,TRBJ2-1,.,TRBV6-4
TGCGCCAGCTGGGGCCCAAACTATGGCTACACCTTC,CASWGPNYGYTF,.,TRBJ1-2,.,TRBV4-3
TGTGCGGGCAGTGGGGGGGCCGGCCCAGATACGCAGTACTTC,CAGSGGAGPDTQYF,.,TRBJ2-7,.,TRBV6-1
TGCGCCAGCAGCTTCAGAGGGAGGGAGACCCAGTACTTC,CASSFRGRETQYF,.,TRBJ2-5,.,TRBV5-1
TGTGCCAGCAGTGAAGTAGGGCATCGCACAGATACGCAGTATTTT,CASSEVGHRTDTQYF,.,TRBJ2-3,.,TRBV6-1
TGTGCCAGCAGAGCTACCCCCGGGACTAGCGGGAGCGATTACACCGGGGAGCTGTTTTTT,CASRATPGTSGSDYTGELFF,TRBD2,TRBJ2-2,.,TRBV11-1
TGCGCCACAGGGTCCAAAGAGATTCAGTACTTC,CATGSKEIQYF,.,TRBJ2-4,.,TRBV10-2
TGTGCCAGCACTCCTCATGGGAGGACACAGGATACGCAGTATTTT,CASTPHGRTQDTQYF,.,TRBJ2-3,few,TRBV6-1
TGTGCCAGCAGCTTAGTAGAAGCGCACTCCTACGAGCAGTACTTC,CASSLVEAHSYEQYF,.,TRBJ2-7,.,TRBV7-8
TGTGCCATCCCATCCTACGAGCAGTACTTC,CAIPSYEQYF,.,TRBJ2-7,.,TRBV27
TGTGCCAGCAGCCATGGTGGCTCCTACAATGAGCAGTTCTTC,CASSHGGSYNEQFF,.,TRBJ2-1,few,TRBV11-3
TGTGCCAGCAGTGTTGGAGCGGGGGGCAGGGGGCAGTTCTTC,CASSVGAGGRGQFF,TRBD2,TRBJ2-1,.,TRBV6-1
TGTGCCAGCAGTCCCCGCGGGGGCGGGAGGCAGTTCTTC,CASSPRGGGRQFF,.,TRBJ2-1,once,TRBV27
TGTGCCAGCAGGCAAGGGGAGTTCAACACCGGGGAGCTGTTTTTT,CASRQGEFNTGELFF,.,TRBJ2-2,few,TRBV12-3/TRBV12-4
TGCGCCAGCGGACAGGGTCGATCCTACAATGAGCAGTTCTTC,CASGQGRSYNEQFF,TRBD1,TRBJ2-1,.,TRBV10-2
TGTGCCGGGGGGTATGGGGTCTGTGACCAAGAGACACAGTATTTT,CAGGYGVCDQETQYF,.,TRBJ2-3,.,TRBV10-3
TGTGCCAGCAGTCGGTGGGAGGAAGAGCAGTTCTTC,CASSRWEEEQFF,.,TRBJ2-1,medium-sized,TRBV6-1
TGTGCCAGCAGCCCCCGCCGGGATACTAACTATGGCTACACCTTC,CASSPRRDTNYGYTF,.,TRBJ1-2,.,TRBV7-2
TGTGCCAGCAGTGGGGACAGGGGCCGGGCGGGGCATCAGCCCCAGCATTTT,CASSGDRGRAGHQPQHF,TRBD1,TRBJ1-5,.,TRBV6-1
TGTGCCAGCAGTGTTCTGAGCAATGAGCAGTTCTTC,CASSVLSNEQFF,.,TRBJ2-1,.,TRBV6-1
TGCGCCAGCAGACCGGGACTAGCATCCACAGATACGCAGTATTTT,CASRPGLASTDTQYF,TRBD2,TRBJ2-3,large,TRBV10-1
TGTGCCAGCAGTCCCGGGAGCTCCTACGAGCAGTACTTC,CASSPGSSYEQYF,.,TRBJ2-7,.,TRBV6-1
TGTGCCAGCCAATCCGGGGGAGGTCAGAATGAGCAGTTCTTC,CASQSGGGQNEQFF,.,TRBJ2-1,few,TRBV4-2
TGTGCCAGCAGCTTATTGGAGGGAGAGACCCAGTACTTC,CASSLLEGETQYF,.,TRBJ2-5,.,TRBV7-8
TGTGCCAGCAGCTTGCCGCAGGGGTTAGGGAGCGAGCAGTTCTTC,CASSLPQGLGSEQFF,.,TRBJ2-1,.,TRBV11-2
TGTGCGGGCGCCGGGGGCCGTGACCCAGAGACCCAGTATTTC,CAGAGGRDPETQYF,.,TRBJ2-1,.,TRBV6-1